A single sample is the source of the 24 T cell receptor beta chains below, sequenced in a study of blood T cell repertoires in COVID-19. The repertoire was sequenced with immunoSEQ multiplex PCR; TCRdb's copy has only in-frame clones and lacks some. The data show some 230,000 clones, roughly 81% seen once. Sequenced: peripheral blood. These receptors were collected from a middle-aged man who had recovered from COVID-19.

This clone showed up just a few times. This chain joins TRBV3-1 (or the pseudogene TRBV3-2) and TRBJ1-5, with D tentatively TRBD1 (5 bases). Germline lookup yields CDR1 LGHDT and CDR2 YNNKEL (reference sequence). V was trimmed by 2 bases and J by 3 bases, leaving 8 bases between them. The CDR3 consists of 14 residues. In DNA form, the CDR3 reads TGTGCCAGCAGCCAACGGGGGTACAATCAGCCCCAGCATTTT. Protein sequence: CASSQRGYNQPQHF.

The CDR3 loop reads CASSPGQGSEETQYF. CDR3 sequence (DNA): TGTGCCAGCTCACCCGGACAGGGGAGTGAAGAGACCCAGTACTTC. The rearrangement joins TRBV18 to TRBJ2-5; 9 positions agree with TRBD1. V shed 3 bases, J shed 3 bases, and the junction held 5 bases outside the gene matches. CDR3 length: 15 amino acids. The germline gives CDR1 KGHSH, CDR2 LQKENI.

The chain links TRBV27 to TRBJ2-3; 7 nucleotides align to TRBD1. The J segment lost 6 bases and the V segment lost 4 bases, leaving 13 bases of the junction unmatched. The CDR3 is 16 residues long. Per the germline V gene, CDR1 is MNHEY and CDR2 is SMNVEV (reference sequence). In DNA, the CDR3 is TGTGCCAGCAGTTCCCATACTACAGGGGCCGTGGATACGCAGTATTTT. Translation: CASSSHTTGAVDTQYF.

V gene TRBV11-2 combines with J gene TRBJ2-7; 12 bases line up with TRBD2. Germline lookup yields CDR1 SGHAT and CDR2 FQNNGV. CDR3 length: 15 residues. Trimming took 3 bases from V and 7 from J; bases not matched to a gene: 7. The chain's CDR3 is CASSLRTSGTWEQYF. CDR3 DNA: TGTGCCAGCAGCTTGAGGACTAGCGGGACTTGGGAGCAGTACTTC.

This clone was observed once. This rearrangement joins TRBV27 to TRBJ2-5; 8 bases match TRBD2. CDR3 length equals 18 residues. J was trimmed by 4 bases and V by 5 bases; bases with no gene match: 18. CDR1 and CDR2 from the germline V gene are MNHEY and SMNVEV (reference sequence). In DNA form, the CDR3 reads TGTGCCAGCAGTCCCGAACCTCCGTTCGCGGGAGGAGGAGAGACCCAGTACTTC. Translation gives CASSPEPPFAGGGETQYF.

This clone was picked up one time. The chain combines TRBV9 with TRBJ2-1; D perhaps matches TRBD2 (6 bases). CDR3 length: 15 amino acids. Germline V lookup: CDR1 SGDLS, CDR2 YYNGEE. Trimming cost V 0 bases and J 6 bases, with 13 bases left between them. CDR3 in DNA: TGTGCCAGCAGCGTAGAAAGGGCGGGAATCAATGAGCAGTTCTTC. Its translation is CASSVERAGINEQFF.

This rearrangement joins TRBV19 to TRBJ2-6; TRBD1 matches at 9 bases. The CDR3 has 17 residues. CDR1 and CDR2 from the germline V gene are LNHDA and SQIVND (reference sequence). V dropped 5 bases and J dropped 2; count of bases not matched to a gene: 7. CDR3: CASSRDRAGTGANVLTF. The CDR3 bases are TGTGCCAGTAGTCGGGACAGGGCGGGGACTGGGGCCAACGTCCTGACTTTC. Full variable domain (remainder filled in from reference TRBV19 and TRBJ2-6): DGGITQSPKYLFRKEGQNVTLSCEQNLNHDAMYWYRQDPGQGLRLIYYSQIVNDFQKGDIAEGYSVSREKKESFPLTVTSAQKNPTAFYLCASSRDRAGTGANVLTFGAGSRLTVL.

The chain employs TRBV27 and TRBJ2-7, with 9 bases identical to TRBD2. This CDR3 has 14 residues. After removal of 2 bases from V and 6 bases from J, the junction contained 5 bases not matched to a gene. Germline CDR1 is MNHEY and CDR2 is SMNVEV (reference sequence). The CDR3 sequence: CASSLAGGPIEQYF. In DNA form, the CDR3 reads TGTGCCAGCAGTTTAGCGGGAGGGCCAATCGAGCAGTACTTC.

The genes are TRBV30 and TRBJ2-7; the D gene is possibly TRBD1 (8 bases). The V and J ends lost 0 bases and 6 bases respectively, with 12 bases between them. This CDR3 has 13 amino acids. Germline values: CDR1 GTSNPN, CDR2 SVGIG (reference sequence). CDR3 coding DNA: TGTGCCTGGAGTGTAACAGGGGGGGGCGAGCAGTACTTC. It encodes CAWSVTGGGEQYF.

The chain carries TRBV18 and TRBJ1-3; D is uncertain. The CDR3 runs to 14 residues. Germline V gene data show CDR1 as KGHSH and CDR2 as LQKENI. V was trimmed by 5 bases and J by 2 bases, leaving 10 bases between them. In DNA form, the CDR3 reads TGTGCCAGCTCATTGGAGACCCCTGGAAACACCATATATTTT. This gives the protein CASSLETPGNTIYF.

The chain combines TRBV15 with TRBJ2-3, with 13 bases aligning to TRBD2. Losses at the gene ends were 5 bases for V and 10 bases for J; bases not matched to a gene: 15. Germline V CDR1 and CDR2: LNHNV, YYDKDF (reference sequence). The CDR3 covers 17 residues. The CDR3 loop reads CATSRDVGLAGDGSQYF. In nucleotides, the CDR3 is TGTGCCACCAGCCGCGACGTAGGACTAGCGGGAGATGGATCGCAGTATTTT.

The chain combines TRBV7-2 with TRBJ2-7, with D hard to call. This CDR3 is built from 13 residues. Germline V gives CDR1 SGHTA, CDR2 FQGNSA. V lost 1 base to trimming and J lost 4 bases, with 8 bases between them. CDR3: CASSLVFGYEQYF. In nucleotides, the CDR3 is TGTGCCAGCAGCTTAGTTTTCGGTTACGAGCAGTACTTC.

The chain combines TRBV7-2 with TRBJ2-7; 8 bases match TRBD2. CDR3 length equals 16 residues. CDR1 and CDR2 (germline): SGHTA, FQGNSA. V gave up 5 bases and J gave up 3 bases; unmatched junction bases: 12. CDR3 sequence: CASSQPPGGGIYEQYF. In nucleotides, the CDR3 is TGTGCCAGCAGCCAGCCCCCGGGGGGGGGCATCTACGAGCAGTACTTC.

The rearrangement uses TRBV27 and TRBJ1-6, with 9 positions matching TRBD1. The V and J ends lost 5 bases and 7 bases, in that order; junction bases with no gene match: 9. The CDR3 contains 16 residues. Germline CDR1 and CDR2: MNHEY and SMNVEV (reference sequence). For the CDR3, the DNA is TGTGCCAGCAGTACTGGGACAGGGTTTGGGAATTCACCCCTCCACTTT. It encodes CASSTGTGFGNSPLHF.

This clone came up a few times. In nucleotides, the CDR3 is TGTGCCAGTAGATCCACTTTAGCGGGAGGGCGGACAGATACGCAGTATTTT. It codes for CASRSTLAGGRTDTQYF. The chain uses TRBV19 and TRBJ2-3; 11 nucleotides align to TRBD2. Trimming at V came to 6 bases and at J to 3 bases, leaving 11 bases not matched to a gene. Germline assignment: CDR1 LNHDA and CDR2 SQIVND (reference sequence). CDR3 length equals 17 residues.

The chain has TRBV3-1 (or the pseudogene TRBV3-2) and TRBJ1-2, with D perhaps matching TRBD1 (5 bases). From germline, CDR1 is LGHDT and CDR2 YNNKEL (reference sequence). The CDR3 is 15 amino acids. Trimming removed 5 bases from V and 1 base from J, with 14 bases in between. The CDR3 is CASSLLKGHNYGYTF. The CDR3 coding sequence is TGTGCCAGCAGCTTACTTAAAGGACATAACTATGGCTACACCTTC.

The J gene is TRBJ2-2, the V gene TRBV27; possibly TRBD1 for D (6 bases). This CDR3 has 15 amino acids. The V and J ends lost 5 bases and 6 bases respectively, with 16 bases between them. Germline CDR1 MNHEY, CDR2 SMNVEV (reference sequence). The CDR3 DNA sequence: TGTGCCAGCAGTAGATTACAGGGAATTGCCGGGGAGCTGTTTTTT. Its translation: CASSRLQGIAGELFF.

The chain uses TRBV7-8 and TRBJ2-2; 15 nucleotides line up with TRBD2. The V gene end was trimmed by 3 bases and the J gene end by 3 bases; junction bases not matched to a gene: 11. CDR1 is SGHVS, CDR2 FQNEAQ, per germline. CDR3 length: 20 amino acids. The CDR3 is CASSLDRTSGRAGYTGELFF. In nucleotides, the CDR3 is TGTGCCAGCAGCTTGGACAGGACTAGCGGGAGGGCCGGGTACACCGGGGAGCTGTTTTTT.

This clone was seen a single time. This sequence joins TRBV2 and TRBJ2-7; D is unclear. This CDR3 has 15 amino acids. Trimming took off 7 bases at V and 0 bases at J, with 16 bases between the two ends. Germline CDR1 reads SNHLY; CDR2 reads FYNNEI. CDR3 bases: TGTGCCAGCAAGGTCGGCGGTACCCTCTCCTACGAGCAGTACTTC. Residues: CASKVGGTLSYEQYF.

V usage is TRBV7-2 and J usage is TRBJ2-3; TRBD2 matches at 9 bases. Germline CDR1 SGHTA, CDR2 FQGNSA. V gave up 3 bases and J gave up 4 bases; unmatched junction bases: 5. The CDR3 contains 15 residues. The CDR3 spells CASSFSGSLSDTQYF. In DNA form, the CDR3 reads TGTGCCAGCAGCTTTAGCGGGAGCTTATCAGATACGCAGTATTTT. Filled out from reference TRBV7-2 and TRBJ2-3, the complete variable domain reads GAGVSQSPSNKVTEKGKDVELRCDPISGHTALYWYRQSLGQGLEFLIYFQGNSAPDKSGLPSDRFSAERTGGSVSTLTIQRTQQEDSAVYLCASSFSGSLSDTQYFGPGTRLTVL.

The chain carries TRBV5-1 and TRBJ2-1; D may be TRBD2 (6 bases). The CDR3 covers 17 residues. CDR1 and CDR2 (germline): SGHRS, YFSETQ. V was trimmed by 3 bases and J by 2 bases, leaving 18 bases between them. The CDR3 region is CASSSIGDGRTYNEQFF. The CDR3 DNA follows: TGCGCCAGCAGCTCGATCGGGGACGGGAGAACCTACAATGAGCAGTTCTTC.

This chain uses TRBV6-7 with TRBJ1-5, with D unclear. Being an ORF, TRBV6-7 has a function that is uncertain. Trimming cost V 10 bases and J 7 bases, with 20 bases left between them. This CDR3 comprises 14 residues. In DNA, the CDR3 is TGTGCCAACCAACCCTGGGGAGGACGACAGCCCCAGCATTTT. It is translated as CANQPWGGRQPQHF.

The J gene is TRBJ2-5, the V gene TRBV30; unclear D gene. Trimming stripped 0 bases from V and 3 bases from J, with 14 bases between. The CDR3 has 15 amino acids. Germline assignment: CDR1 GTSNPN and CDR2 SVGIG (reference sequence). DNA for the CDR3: TGTGCCTGGAGTGTACAACAGATAAAGAAAGAGACCCAGTACTTC. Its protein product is CAWSVQQIKKETQYF.

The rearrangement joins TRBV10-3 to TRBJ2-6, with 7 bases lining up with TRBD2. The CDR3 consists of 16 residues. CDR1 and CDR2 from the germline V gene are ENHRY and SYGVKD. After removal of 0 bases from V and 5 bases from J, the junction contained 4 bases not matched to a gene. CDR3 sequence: CAISESGGSRANVLTF. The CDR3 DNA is TGTGCCATCAGTGAGTCGGGAGGGTCTAGGGCCAACGTCCTGACTTTC.